The T cell receptor beta chain under discussion was sequenced for a study of blood T cell repertoires in COVID-19. Study at large: Acute and convalescent COVID-19 samples came from the United States, Italy and Spain. Sample material is recorded as cDNA or gDNA derived from T cells, B-cell-depleted T cells, or PBMCs.

The junction had 6 bases not matched to a gene; V was cut back by 0 bases and J by 10 bases. The CDR3 is 15 amino acids. CDR1 and CDR2 from the germline V gene are LGHDT and YNNKEL (reference sequence). The protocol was immunoSEQ multiplex PCR, while the TCRdb copy is restricted to in-frame clones and leaves out a portion. The sample contains approximately 150,000 clones, 82% of which appear only once. Living in 24 US areas, the participants were between roughly 18 and 90 years of age. The gene calls are TRBV3-1 (or the pseudogene TRBV3-2) and TRBJ1-6, with TRBD1 matching over 7 bases. The sequence was collected from a man aged 60-69 years who had recovered from COVID-19. The sequenced sample was PBMCs or T cells enriched from blood (not recorded which). CDR3 nucleotide sequence: TGTGCCAGCAGCCAAGAAGGGGGCGCAGGGTCACCCCTCCACTTT. This encodes CASSQEGGAGSPLHF.